Listed below are T cell receptor beta chains from one sample, sequenced in a study of T cell changes during pregnancy in multiple sclerosis. Assay: immunoSEQ multiplex PCR; the TCRdb copy retains only in-frame clones and omits some. Of about 51,000 clones listed, under 95% are singletons. The source was CD4+ T cells from peripheral blood mononuclear cells, collected in the second trimester of pregnancy. These receptors all stem from a female donor with multiple sclerosis, enrolled in a pregnancy study. CDR3s include the opening cysteine and the closing phenylalanine or tryptophan. Each record gives: V gene, D gene, clone size, J gene, CDR3 protein, CDR3 DNA. The D gene is left open where the match is weak. Size is stated for part of the rows, as once, few or many counts, or as a class when the clone is expanded.

TRBV6-5	.	.	TRBJ2-7	CASSTGTKYSYEQYF	TGTGCCAGCAGTACCGGGACAAAGTACTCTTACGAGCAGTACTTC
TRBV7-2	TRBD2	.	TRBJ2-7	CASSLAGTSYEQYF	TGTGCCAGCAGCTTAGCCGGGACTAGTTACGAGCAGTACTTC
TRBV9	TRBD2	.	TRBJ2-5	CASSVGSRLAGGETQYF	TGTGCCAGCAGCGTAGGATCGAGACTAGCGGGGGGTGAGACCCAGTACTTC
TRBV6-6	.	.	TRBJ2-2	CASMRQRVTGELFF	TGTGCCAGCATGAGACAGCGGGTCACCGGGGAGCTGTTTTTT
TRBV5-8	.	.	TRBJ1-5	CASSLRGGSNQPQHF	TGTGCCAGCAGCTTGCGCGGGGGGAGCAATCAGCCCCAGCATTTT
TRBV29-1	TRBD2	.	TRBJ2-3	CSVQAGVSTDTQYF	TGCAGCGTTCAAGCGGGGGTGAGCACAGATACGCAGTATTTT
TRBV9	TRBD1	.	TRBJ2-2	CASSVNPRDRGLSNTGELFF	TGTGCCAGCAGCGTAAACCCCCGGGACAGGGGGCTTTCGAACACCGGGGAGCTGTTTTTT
TRBV19	.	.	TRBJ2-1	CASKETGVYNEQFF	TGTGCCAGTAAGGAGACAGGTGTCTACAATGAGCAGTTCTTC
TRBV6-5	.	.	TRBJ2-7	CASSYSKNRDYEQYF	TGTGCCAGCAGTTACTCGAAGAACAGGGACTACGAGCAGTACTTC
TRBV30	.	once	TRBJ1-2	CAWTRQANYGYTF	TGTGCCTGGACCAGGCAAGCTAACTATGGCTACACCTTC
TRBV2	TRBD1	.	TRBJ1-2	CASRPQGGQNYGYTF	TGTGCCAGCAGGCCACAGGGGGGCCAGAACTATGGCTACACCTTC
TRBV19	.	.	TRBJ2-3	CASSIVLAKTDTQYF	TGTGCCAGTAGTATAGTACTAGCCAAGACAGATACGCAGTATTTT
TRBV7-2	TRBD2	.	TRBJ2-1	CASPPGGGAGNEQFF	TGTGCCAGCCCGCCGGGCGGGGGGGCTGGGAATGAGCAGTTCTTC
TRBV9	.	.	TRBJ2-2	CASSVGRPNTGELFF	TGTGCCAGCAGCGTTGGGAGACCCAACACCGGGGAGCTGTTTTTT
TRBV9	.	.	TRBJ2-5	CASSAQTVETQYF	TGTGCCAGCAGCGCGCAAACGGTAGAGACCCAGTACTTC
TRBV9	TRBD2	.	TRBJ2-2	CASSVELRRTSGGANTGELFF	TGTGCCAGCAGCGTAGAACTTCGCCGGACTAGCGGGGGGGCTAACACCGGGGAGCTGTTTTTT
TRBV6-6	.	.	TRBJ1-2	CASSYTTTNYGYTF	TGTGCCAGCAGTTACACCACAACTAACTATGGCTACACCTTC
TRBV6-4	TRBD1	.	TRBJ1-6	CASKPGQGASGALHF	TGTGCCAGCAAACCGGGACAGGGGGCCTCCGGGGCCCTCCACTTT
TRBV15	TRBD1	.	TRBJ1-6	CATSREDRGNSPLHF	TGTGCCACCAGCAGAGAAGACAGGGGGAATTCACCCCTCCACTTT
TRBV7-2	.	.	TRBJ2-5	CASSLERASRETQYF	TGTGCCAGCAGCTTAGAGAGAGCCTCCCGGGAGACCCAGTACTTC
TRBV5-1	TRBD1	.	TRBJ1-2	CASSSGPGTGGGYTF	TGCGCCAGCAGCTCAGGACCCGGGACAGGCGGTGGCTACACCTTC
TRBV18	TRBD2	.	TRBJ2-7	CASSPRSGGANYEQYF	TGTGCCAGCTCACCAAGAAGCGGGGGCGCAAACTACGAGCAGTACTTC
TRBV18	TRBD2	.	TRBJ2-5	CASSPLSGGQETQYF	TGTGCCAGCTCACCGCTCAGCGGGGGCCAAGAGACCCAGTACTTC
TRBV6-5	.	.	TRBJ2-5	CASRSTGRETQYF	TGTGCCAGCAGGTCGACAGGCCGGGAGACCCAGTACTTC
TRBV7-2	TRBD1	.	TRBJ2-7	CASSSIRGLSGEQYF	TGTGCCAGCAGCTCCATCAGGGGGCTTTCGGGCGAGCAGTACTTC
TRBV7-3	.	.	TRBJ1-5	CASSLGGGYEQPQHF	TGTGCCAGCAGTCTAGGGGGAGGGTACGAACAGCCCCAGCATTTT
TRBV7-2	TRBD1	.	TRBJ2-1	CASSPGIYRGDEQFF	TGTGCCAGCAGCCCGGGGATTTACAGGGGGGATGAGCAGTTCTTC
TRBV7-8	TRBD1	.	TRBJ1-2	CASSPGRDRGTDGYTF	TGTGCCAGCAGCCCGGGCCGGGACAGGGGGACCGATGGCTACACCTTC
TRBV4-3	TRBD2	.	TRBJ2-7	CASSQDGRREGYEQYF	TGCGCCAGCAGCCAAGATGGGAGAAGGGAGGGCTACGAGCAGTACTTC
TRBV19	TRBD2	once	TRBJ2-1	CASSIGNSGFSSYNEQFF	TGTGCCAGTAGTATTGGTAATAGCGGGTTTAGTTCCTACAATGAGCAGTTCTTC
TRBV19	.	.	TRBJ1-1	CASIEVPNTEAFF	TGTGCCAGTATTGAGGTCCCGAACACTGAAGCTTTCTTT
TRBV30	.	.	TRBJ1-2	CAWTQEDYGYTF	TGTGCCTGGACCCAGGAAGACTATGGCTACACCTTC